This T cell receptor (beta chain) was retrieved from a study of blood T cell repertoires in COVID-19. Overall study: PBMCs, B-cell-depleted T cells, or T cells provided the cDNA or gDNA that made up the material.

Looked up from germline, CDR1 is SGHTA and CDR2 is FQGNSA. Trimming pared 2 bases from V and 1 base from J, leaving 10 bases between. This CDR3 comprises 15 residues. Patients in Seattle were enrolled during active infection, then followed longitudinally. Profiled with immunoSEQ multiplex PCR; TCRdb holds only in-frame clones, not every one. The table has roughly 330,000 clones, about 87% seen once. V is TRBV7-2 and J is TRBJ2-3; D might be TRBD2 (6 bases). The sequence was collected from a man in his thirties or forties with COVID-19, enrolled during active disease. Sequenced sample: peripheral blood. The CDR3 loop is CASSLPPGGTDTQYF. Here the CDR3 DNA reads TGTGCCAGCAGCTTACCCCCGGGGGGCACAGATACGCAGTATTTT.